This is a list of T cell receptor beta chains from one sample in a study of post-analysis software for immune sequencing data. TCRdb independently ran MiXCR on the PCR reads; one entry per CDR3 protein. Of 740,000 or so distinct CDR3 sequences detected, approximately 50% appear once; the ten largest clones hold over 4%. Sequenced sample: blood. The receptor set was obtained from a girl between 10 and 17 years old with multiple sclerosis. CDR3s include the opening cysteine and the closing phenylalanine or tryptophan. Each record gives: V gene, CDR3 protein.

TRBV12-3/TRBV12-4	CASKTGKNIQYF
TRBV10-3	CAISPTSGSSYNEQFF
TRBV20-1	CSARDLGGGRELFF
TRBV7-8	CATLWATGGTEAFF
TRBV6-1	CASAPGTGGRTTKLEQYF
TRBV7-2	CASSEVLGANVLTF
TRBV3-1	CASSHPNRGGFSYEQYF
TRBV7-3	CASSLGPASGARKDEQFF
TRBV4-2	CASSVVRSRKTQYF
TRBV29-1	CSVETGAGRPQHF
TRBV20-1	CSARETSSYNEQFF
TRBV6-4	CASSETSGRHNEQFF
TRBV15	CATSRERGPYEQYF